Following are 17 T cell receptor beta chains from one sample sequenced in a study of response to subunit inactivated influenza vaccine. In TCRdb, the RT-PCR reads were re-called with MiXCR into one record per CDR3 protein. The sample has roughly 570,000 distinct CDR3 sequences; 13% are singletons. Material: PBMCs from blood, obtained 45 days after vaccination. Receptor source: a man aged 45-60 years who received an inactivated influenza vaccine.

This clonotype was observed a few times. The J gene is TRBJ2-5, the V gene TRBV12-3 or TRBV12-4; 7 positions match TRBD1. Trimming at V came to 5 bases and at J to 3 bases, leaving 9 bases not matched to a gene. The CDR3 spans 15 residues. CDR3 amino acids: CASSRLGTDKETQYF. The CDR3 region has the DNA TGTGCCAGCAGTCGCCTCGGGACAGACAAAGAGACCCAGTACTTC.

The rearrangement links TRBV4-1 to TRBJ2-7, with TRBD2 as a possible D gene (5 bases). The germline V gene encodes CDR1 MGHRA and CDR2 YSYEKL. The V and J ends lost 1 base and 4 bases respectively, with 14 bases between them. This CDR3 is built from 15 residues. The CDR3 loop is CASSQAAERWYEQYF. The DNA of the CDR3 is TGCGCCAGCAGCCAAGCAGCGGAGAGATGGTACGAGCAGTACTTC.

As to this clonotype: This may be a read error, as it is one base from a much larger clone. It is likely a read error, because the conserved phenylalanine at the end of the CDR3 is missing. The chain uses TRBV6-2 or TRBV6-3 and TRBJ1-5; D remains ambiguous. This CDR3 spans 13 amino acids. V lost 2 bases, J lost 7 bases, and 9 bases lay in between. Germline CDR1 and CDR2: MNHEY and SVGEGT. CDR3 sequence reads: CASSYHTGQPQHL. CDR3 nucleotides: TGTGCCAGCAGTTACCACACCGGCCAGCCCCAGCATCTT.

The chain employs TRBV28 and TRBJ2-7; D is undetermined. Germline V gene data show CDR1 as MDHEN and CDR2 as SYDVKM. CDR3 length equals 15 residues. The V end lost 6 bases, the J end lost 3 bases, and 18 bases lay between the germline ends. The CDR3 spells CASSTSPNSIYEQYF. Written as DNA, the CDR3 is TGTGCCAGCAGCACCTCCCCCAACTCGATCTACGAGCAGTACTTC.

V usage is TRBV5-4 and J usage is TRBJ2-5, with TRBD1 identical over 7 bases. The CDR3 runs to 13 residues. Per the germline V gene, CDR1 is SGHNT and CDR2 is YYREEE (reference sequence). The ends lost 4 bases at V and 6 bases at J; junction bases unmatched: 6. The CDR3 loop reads CASSIIQGQTQYF. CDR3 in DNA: TGTGCCAGCAGCATTATACAGGGGCAGACCCAGTACTTC.

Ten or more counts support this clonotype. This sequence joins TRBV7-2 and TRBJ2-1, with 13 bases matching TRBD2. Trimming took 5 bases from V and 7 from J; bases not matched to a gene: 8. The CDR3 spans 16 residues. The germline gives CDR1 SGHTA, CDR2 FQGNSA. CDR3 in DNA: TGTGCCAGCAGCCCTCCGGGACTAGCGGGAATAAATGAGCAGTTCTTC. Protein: CASSPPGLAGINEQFF.

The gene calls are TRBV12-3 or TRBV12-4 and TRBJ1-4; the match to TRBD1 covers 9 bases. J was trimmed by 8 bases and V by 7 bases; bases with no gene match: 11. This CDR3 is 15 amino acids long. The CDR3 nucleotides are TGTGCCAGCAAAAATGGGGACAGGGTGGGAGAAAAACTGTTTTTT. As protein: CASKNGDRVGEKLFF.

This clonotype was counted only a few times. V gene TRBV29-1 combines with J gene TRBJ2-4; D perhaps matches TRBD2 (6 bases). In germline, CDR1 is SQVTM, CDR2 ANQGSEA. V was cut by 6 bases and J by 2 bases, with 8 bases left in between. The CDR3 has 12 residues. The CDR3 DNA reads TGCAGCGTCGGGGGACCCAAAAACATTCAGTACTTC. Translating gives CSVGGPKNIQYF.

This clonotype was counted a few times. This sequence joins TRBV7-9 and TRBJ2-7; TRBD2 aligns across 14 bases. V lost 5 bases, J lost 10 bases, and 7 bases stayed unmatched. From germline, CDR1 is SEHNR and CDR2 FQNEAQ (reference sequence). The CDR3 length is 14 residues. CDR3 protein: CASSTTGLAGAQYF. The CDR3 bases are TGTGCCAGCAGCACCACGGGACTAGCGGGAGCACAGTACTTC.

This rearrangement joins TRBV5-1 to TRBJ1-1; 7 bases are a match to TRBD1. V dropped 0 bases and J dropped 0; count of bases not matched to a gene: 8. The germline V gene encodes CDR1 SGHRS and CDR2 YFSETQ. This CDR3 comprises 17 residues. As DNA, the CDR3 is TGCGCCAGCAGCTTGGGGCCTCGGACAGGAATGAACACTGAAGCTTTCTTT. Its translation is CASSLGPRTGMNTEAFF.

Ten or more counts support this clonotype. The CDR3 loop reads CASSAGATAGNQPQHF. CDR3 sequence (DNA): TGTGCCAGCAGCGCAGGGGCCACGGCGGGCAATCAGCCCCAGCATTTT. The V and J genes are TRBV9 and TRBJ1-5, with D perhaps matching TRBD1 (6 bases). CDR1 and CDR2 (germline): SGDLS, YYNGEE. V lost 3 bases, J lost 2 bases, and 15 bases lay in between. The CDR3 totals 16 residues.

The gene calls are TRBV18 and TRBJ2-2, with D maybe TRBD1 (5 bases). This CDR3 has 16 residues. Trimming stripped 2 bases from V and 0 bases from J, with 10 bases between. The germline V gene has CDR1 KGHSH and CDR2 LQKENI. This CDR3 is CASSPRGWTNTGELFF. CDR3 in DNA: TGTGCCAGCTCACCAAGGGGATGGACGAACACCGGGGAGCTGTTTTTT.

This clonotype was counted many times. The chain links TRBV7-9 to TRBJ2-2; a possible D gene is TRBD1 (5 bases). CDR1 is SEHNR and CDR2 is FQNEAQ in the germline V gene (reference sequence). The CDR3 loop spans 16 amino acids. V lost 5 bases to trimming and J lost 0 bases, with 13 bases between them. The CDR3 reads CASSTAGRANTGELFF. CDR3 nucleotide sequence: TGTGCCAGCAGCACGGCCGGCAGGGCGAACACCGGGGAGCTGTTTTTT.

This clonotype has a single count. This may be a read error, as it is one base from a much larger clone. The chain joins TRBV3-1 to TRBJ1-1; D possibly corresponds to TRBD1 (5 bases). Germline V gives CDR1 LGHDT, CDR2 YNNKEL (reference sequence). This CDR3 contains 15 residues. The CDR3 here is CPSSHPGGMNTEAFF. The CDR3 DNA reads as TGTCCCAGCAGCCACCCCGGGGGGATGAACACTGAAGCTTTCTTT.

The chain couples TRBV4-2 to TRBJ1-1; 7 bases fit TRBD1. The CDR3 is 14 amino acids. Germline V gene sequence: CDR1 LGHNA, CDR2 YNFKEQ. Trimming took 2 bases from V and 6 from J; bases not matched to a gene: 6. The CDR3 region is CASSQPTGSAEAFF. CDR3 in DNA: TGTGCCAGCAGCCAACCGACAGGGTCCGCTGAAGCTTTCTTT.

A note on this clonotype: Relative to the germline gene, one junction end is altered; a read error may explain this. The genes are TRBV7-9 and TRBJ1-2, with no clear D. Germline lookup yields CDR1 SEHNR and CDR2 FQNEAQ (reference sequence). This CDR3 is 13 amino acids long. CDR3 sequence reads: CASNLLGFDGYTF. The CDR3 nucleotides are TGTGCCAGCAACTTACTGGGTTTCGATGGCTACACCTTC.

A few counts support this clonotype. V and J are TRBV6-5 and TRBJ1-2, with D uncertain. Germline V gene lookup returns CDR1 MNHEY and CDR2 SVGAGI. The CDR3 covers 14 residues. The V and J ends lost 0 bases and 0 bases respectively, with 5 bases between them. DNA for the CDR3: TGTGCCAGCAGTTACTCAGGGACTAACTATGGCTACACCTTC. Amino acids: CASSYSGTNYGYTF.